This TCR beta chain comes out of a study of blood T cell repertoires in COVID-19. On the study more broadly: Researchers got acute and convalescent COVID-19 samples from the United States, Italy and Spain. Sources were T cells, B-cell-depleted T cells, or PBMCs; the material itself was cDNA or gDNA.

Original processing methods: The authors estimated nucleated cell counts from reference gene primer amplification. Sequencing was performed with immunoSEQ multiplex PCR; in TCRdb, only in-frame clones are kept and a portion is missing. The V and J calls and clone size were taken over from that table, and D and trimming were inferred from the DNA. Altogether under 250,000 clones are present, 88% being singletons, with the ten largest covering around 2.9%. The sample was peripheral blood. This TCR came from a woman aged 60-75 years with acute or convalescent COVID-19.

The CDR3, as DNA: TGTGCCACCAGTGATTTTGGCAGCAATCAGCCCCAGCATTTT. Protein sequence: CATSDFGSNQPQHF. This chain links TRBV24-1 with TRBJ1-5, with D unclear. Germline-derived CDR1 and CDR2 are KGHDR and SFDVKD. Trimming removed 1 base at V and 1 base at J, with 4 bases between. The CDR3 contains 14 residues.